This TCR beta chain was sequenced during a study of control samples from healthy donors and cancer patients. This clone was seen only a few times. Produced via immunoSEQ multiplex PCR; TCRdb's table is partial and in-frame only. The sample carries some 120,000 clones, 85% to 90% recorded once. The CDR3 runs to 18 residues. V was pared by 4 bases and J by 0 bases, with 21 bases between. Germline V lookup: CDR1 SGHTS, CDR2 YDEGEE. The sample was PBMCs. This TCR was sampled from a woman aged 45-65 years with colorectal cancer. The J gene is TRBJ2-3, the V gene TRBV5-8, with D tentatively TRBD2 (6 bases). In nucleotides, the CDR3 is TGTGCCAGCAGCCAGGGACGGGAGATCAAATATAGCACAGATACGCAGTATTTT. Amino acids: CASSQGREIKYSTDTQYF.